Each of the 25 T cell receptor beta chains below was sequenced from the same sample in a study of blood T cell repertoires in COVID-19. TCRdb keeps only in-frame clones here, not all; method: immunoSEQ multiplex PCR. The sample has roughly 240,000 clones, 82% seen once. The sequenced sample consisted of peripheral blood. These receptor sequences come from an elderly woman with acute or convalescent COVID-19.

The CDR3 reads CASSLDGYGYTF. The CDR3 coding sequence is TGTGCCAGCAGCCTAGACGGGTATGGCTACACCTTC. The genes are TRBV6-5 and TRBJ1-2; no firm D call. Trimming left V 6 bases short and J 5 bases short, with 10 bases between. The CDR3 sequence is 12 residues long. Germline assignment: CDR1 MNHEY and CDR2 SVGAGI.

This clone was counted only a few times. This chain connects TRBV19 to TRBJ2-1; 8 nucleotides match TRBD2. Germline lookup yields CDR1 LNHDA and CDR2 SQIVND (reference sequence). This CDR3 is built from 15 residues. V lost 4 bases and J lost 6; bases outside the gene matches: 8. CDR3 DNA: TGTGCCAGTAGTAACCCCGCCGGGACTAGCAATGAGCAGTTCTTC. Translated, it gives CASSNPAGTSNEQFF.

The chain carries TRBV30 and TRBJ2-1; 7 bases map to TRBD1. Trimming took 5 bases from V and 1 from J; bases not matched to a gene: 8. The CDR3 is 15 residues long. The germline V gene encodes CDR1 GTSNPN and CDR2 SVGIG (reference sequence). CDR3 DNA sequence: TGTGCCTGGGCCGGGTGGGACAGTTCCTACAATGAGCAGTTCTTC. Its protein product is CAWAGWDSSYNEQFF.

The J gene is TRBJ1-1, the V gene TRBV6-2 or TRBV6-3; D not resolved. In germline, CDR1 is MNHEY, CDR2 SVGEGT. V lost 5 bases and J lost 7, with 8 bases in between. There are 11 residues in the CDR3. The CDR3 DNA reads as TGTGCCAGCAGTACGGGTAGTGAAGCTTTCTTT. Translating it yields CASSTGSEAFF.

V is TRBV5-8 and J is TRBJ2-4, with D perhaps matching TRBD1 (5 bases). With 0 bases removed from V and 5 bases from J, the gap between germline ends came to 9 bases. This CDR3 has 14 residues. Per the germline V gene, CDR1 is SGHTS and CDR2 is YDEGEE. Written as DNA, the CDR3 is TGTGCCAGCAGCTTGGTGGGGCTCCAAAACATTCAGTACTTC. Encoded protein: CASSLVGLQNIQYF.

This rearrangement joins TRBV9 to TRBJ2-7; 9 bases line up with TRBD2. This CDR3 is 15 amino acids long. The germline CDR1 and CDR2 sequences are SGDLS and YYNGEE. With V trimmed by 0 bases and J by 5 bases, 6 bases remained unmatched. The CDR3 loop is CASSVGGLALHEQYF. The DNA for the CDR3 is TGTGCCAGCAGCGTAGGGGGACTAGCATTACACGAGCAGTACTTC.

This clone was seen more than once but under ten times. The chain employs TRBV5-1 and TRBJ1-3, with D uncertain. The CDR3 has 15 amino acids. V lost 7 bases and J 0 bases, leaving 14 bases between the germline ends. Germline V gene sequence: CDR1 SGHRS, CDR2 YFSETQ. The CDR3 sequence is CASAHTPNSGNTIYF. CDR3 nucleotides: TGCGCCAGCGCACACACACCGAACTCTGGAAACACCATATATTTT.

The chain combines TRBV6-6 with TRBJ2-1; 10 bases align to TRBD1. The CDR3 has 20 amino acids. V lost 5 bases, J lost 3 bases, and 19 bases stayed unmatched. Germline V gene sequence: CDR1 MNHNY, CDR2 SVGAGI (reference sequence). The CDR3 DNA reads TGTGCCAGCAGTCGGGGACAGGGGCTAGCGGGCGCCCCCCTCTACAATGAGCAGTTCTTC. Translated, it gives CASSRGQGLAGAPLYNEQFF.

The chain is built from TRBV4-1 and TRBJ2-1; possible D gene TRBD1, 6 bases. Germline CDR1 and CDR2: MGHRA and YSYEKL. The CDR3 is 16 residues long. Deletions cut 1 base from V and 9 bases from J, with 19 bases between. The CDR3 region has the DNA TGCGCCAGCAGCCAAGTATCGTCAACAGGGAACGGTGAGCAGTTCTTC. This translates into CASSQVSSTGNGEQFF.

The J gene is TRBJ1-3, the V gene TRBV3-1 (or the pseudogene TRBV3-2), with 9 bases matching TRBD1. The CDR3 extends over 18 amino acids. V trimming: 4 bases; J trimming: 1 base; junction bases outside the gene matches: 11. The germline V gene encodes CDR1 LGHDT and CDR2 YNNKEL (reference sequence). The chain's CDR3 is CASSLSGQGRSSGNTIYF. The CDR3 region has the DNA TGTGCCAGCAGCCTCTCCGGACAGGGGAGATCTTCTGGAAACACCATATATTTT.

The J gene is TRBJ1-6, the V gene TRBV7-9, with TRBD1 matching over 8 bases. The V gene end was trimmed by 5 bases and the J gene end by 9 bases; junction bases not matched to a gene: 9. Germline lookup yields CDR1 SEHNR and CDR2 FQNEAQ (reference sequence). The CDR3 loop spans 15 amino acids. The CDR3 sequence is CASSGRDRRGSPLHF. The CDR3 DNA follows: TGTGCCAGCAGCGGCCGGGACAGGAGGGGTTCACCCCTCCACTTT.

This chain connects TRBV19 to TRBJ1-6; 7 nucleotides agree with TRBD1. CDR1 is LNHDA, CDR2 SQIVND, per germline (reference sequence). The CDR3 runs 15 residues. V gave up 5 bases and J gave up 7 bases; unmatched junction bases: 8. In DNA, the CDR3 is TGTGCCAGTAGTGGCCCGACAGGGTACAATTCACCCCTCCACTTT. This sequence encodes CASSGPTGYNSPLHF.

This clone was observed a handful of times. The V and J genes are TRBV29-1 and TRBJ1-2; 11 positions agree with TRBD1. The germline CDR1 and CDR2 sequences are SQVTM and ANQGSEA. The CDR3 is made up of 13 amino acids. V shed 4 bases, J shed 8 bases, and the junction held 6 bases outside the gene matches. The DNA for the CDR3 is TGCAGCGTTGGGAGCGGGACAGGGGGAGGCTACACCTTC. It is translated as CSVGSGTGGGYTF.

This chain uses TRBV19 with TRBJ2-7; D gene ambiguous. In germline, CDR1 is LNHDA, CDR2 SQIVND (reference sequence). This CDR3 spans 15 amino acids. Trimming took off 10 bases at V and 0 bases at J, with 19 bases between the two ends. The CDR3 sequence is CATAFAPGGSYEQYF. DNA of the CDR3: TGTGCCACCGCGTTTGCCCCCGGCGGCTCCTACGAGCAGTACTTC.

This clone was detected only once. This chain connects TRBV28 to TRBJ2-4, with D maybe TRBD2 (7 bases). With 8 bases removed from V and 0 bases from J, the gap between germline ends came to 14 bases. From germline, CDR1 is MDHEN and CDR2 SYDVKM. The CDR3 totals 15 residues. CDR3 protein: CASETGRVAKNIQYF. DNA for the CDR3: TGTGCCAGCGAAACAGGGAGGGTAGCCAAAAACATTCAGTACTTC.

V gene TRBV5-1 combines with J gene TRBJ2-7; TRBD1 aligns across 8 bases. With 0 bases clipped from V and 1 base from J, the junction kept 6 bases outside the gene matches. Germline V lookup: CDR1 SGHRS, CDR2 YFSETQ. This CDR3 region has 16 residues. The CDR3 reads CASSLGTGMKSYEQYF. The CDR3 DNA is TGCGCCAGCAGCTTGGGGACAGGGATGAAGTCCTACGAGCAGTACTTC.

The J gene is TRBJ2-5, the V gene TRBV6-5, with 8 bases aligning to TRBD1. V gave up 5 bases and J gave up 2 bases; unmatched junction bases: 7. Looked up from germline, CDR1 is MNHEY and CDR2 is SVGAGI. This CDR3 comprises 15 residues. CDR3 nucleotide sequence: TGTGCCAGCAGTAACGACAGGGGAAGACAAGAGACCCAGTACTTC. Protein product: CASSNDRGRQETQYF.

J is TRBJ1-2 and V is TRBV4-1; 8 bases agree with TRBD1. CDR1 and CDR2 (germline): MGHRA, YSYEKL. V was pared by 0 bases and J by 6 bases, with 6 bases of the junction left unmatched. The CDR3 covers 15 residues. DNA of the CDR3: TGCGCCAGCAGCCAAGATTACCGGACAGGGAATGGCTACACCTTC. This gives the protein CASSQDYRTGNGYTF.

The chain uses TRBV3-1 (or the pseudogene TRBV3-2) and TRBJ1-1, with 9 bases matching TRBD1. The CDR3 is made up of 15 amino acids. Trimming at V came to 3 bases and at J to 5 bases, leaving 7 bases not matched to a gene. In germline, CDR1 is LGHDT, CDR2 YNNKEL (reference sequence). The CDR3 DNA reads TGTGCCAGCAGCCACCGGGACAGGGATGGAACTGAAGCTTTCTTT. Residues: CASSHRDRDGTEAFF.

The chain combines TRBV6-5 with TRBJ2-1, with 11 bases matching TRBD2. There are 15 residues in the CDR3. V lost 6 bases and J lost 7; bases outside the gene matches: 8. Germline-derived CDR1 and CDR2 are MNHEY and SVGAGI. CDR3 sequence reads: CASSQSSGGGNEQFF. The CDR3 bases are TGTGCCAGCAGCCAAAGTAGCGGGGGGGGGAATGAGCAGTTCTTC.

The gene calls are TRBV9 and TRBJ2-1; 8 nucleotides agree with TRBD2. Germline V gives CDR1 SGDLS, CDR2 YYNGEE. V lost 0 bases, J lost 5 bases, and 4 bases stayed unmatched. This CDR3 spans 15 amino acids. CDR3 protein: CASSVVAGGNNEQFF. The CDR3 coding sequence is TGTGCCAGCAGCGTAGTGGCGGGGGGAAACAATGAGCAGTTCTTC.

In DNA form, the CDR3 reads TGTGCCAGCAGTGATCTGACAGGAGGGAACACTGAAGCTTTCTTT. As protein: CASSDLTGGNTEAFF. V and J are TRBV25-1 and TRBJ1-1, with D possibly being TRBD1 (6 bases). The ends were cut back, 3 bases at V and 1 base at J, with 12 bases in the middle. CDR3 length: 15 residues. The germline V gene has CDR1 MGHDK and CDR2 SYGVNS.

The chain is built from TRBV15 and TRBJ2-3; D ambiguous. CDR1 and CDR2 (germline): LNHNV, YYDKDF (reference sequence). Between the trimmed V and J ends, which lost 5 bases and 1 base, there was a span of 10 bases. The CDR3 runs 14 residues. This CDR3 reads CATSDIQGTDTQYF. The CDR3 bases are TGTGCCACCAGCGATATCCAGGGCACAGATACGCAGTATTTT.

CDR3 sequence: CASSQGSGSSYNEQFF. For the CDR3, the DNA is TGTGCCAGCAGCCAAGGTAGCGGGAGCTCCTACAATGAGCAGTTCTTC. The chain carries TRBV14 and TRBJ2-1; 9 bases line up with TRBD2. Germline values: CDR1 SGHDN, CDR2 FVKESK. The CDR3 sequence is 16 residues long. The junction had 1 base not matched to a gene; V was cut back by 1 base and J by 0 bases.

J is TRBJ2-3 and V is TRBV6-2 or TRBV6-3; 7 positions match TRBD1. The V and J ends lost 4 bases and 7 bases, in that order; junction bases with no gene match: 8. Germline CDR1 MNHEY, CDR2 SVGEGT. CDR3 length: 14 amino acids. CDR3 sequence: CASSLTQGKNTQYF. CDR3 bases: TGTGCCAGCAGTTTGACACAGGGGAAAAATACGCAGTATTTT.